The 8 T cell receptor beta chains below come from one sample, sequenced in a study of blood T cell repertoires in COVID-19 (dated by TCRdb to about 2020). Preparation of the library involved the immunoSEQ multiplex PCR assay. TCRdb obtained this table from immuneACCESS and retained in-frame rearrangements with V and J assigned. These tables miss some clones; where compared with another copy, unresolved V genes account for less than half of the shortfall, and the remainder is unexplained. This sample gives approximately 70,000 clones in total; 70% to 90% of them show up just once. The ten most abundant clones make up roughly 3.6% of the sample. The sequenced material came from peripheral blood. The receptors stem from a woman in her forties or fifties with COVID-19, enrolled during active disease.

The gene calls are TRBV3-1 (or the pseudogene TRBV3-2) and TRBJ1-6; D is perhaps TRBD1 (6 bases). V dropped 3 bases and J dropped 8 bases, with 14 bases sitting between them. Germline V lookup: CDR1 LGHDT, CDR2 YNNKEL (reference sequence). This CDR3 region has 15 residues. The CDR3 DNA reads as TGTGCCAGCAGCCAGGGGGCTCGGTCTGATTCACCCCTCCACTTT. It translates to CASSQGARSDSPLHF.

The rearrangement uses TRBV5-1 and TRBJ1-1; 9 bases match TRBD1. The CDR3 contains 16 residues. V lost 0 bases to trimming and J lost 4 bases; unmatched junction nucleotides: 7. Germline V gives CDR1 SGHRS, CDR2 YFSETQ. The CDR3 nucleotides are TGCGCCAGCAGCTTGGGCCCGGGGACAGGGCCCACTGAAGCTTTCTTT. Protein sequence: CASSLGPGTGPTEAFF.

V gene TRBV7-3 combines with J gene TRBJ2-3; D unclear. The CDR3 contains 15 residues. The germline V and J ends were trimmed by 2 bases and 2 bases, with 11 bases remaining between them. The germline gives CDR1 SGHTA, CDR2 FQGTGA. The CDR3 spells CASSLFPRYTDTQYF. The CDR3 DNA reads as TGTGCCAGCAGCTTATTTCCGAGGTACACAGATACGCAGTATTTT.

The rearrangement links TRBV9 to TRBJ2-2; TRBD2 aligns across 8 bases. Per the germline V gene, CDR1 is SGDLS and CDR2 is YYNGEE. V lost 3 bases to trimming and J lost 6 bases; unmatched junction nucleotides: 13. CDR3 length: 17 amino acids. CDR3 DNA sequence: TGTGCCAGCAGCGCGACCCCGGGACTAGTGGGTGCCGGGGAGCTGTTTTTT. Translating it yields CASSATPGLVGAGELFF. The full variable domain, with the rest looked up from reference TRBV9 and TRBJ2-2, is DSGVTQTPKHLITATGQRVTLRCSPRSGDLSVYWYQQSLDQGLQFLIQYYNGEERAKGNILERFSAQQFPDLHSELNLSSLELGDSALYFCASSATPGLVGAGELFFGEGSRLTVL.

CDR3: CASSQDQAAKNIQYF. DNA of the CDR3: TGCGCCAGCAGCCAAGATCAGGCAGCCAAAAACATTCAGTACTTC. The chain combines TRBV4-1 with TRBJ2-4; no reliable D call. The CDR3 runs to 15 residues. The germline V gene has CDR1 MGHRA and CDR2 YSYEKL. The V end lost 0 bases, the J end lost 0 bases, and 6 bases lay between the germline ends.

V is TRBV5-1 and J is TRBJ2-7, with D uncertain. V gave up 2 bases and J gave up 2 bases, with 8 bases separating them. The CDR3 covers 13 residues. Per the germline V gene, CDR1 is SGHRS and CDR2 is YFSETQ. As DNA, the CDR3 is TGCGCCAGCAGCTTCGGGTTTACCTACGAGCAGTACTTC. Its protein is CASSFGFTYEQYF.

This chain joins TRBV15 and TRBJ2-7, with D uncertain. Deletions cut 0 bases from V and 6 bases from J, with 9 bases between. The CDR3 runs 13 residues. The germline gives CDR1 LNHNV, CDR2 YYDKDF (reference sequence). The CDR3 DNA reads TGTGCCACCAGCAGAGATCCCCCCAGCGAGCAGTACTTC. It codes for CATSRDPPSEQYF.

J is TRBJ1-3 and V is TRBV30; 7 nucleotides line up with TRBD1. CDR1 and CDR2 (germline): GTSNPN, SVGIG (reference sequence). The junction had 12 bases not matched to a gene; V was cut back by 1 base and J by 3 bases. There are 17 residues in the CDR3. The CDR3 sequence is CAWSAKLDRTSGNTIYF. In DNA form, the CDR3 reads TGTGCCTGGAGTGCGAAGTTGGACAGGACAAGTGGAAACACCATATATTTT.